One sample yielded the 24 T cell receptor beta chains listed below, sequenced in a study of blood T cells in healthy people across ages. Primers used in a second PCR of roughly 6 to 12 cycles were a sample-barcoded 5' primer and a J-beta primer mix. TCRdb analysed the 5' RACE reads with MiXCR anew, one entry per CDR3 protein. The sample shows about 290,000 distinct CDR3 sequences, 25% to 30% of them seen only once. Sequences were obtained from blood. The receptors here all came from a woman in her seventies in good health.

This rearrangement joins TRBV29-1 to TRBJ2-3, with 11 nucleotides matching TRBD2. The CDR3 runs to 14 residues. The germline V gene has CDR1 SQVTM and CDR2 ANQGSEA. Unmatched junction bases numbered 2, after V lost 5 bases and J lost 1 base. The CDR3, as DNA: TGCAGCGTTAAGGGACTAGCGGGCACAGATACGCAGTATTTT. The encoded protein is CSVKGLAGTDTQYF.

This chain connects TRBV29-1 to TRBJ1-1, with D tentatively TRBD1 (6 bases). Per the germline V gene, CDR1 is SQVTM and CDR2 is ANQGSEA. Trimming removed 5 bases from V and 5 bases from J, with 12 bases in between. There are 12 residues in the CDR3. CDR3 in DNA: TGCAGCGTTTTAGGGGGTTGGACTGAAGCTTTCTTT. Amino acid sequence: CSVLGGWTEAFF.

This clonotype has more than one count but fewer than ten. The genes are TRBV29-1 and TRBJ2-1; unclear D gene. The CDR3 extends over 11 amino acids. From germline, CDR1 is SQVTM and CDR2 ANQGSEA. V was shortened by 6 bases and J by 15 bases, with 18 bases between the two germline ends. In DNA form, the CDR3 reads TGCAGCGTCGCGGACCAGGCGACACGGTTCTTC. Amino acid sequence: CSVADQATRFF.

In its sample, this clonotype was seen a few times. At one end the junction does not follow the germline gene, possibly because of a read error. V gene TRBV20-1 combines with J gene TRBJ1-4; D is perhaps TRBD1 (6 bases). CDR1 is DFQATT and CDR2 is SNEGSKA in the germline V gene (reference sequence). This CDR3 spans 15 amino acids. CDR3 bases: TGCAGTGCTAGACCCCCGCTGGACAGTAATGAAGAACTGTTTTTT. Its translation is CSARPPLDSNEELFF.

CDR3 sequence reads: CASSMEAQGWRRAEAFF. The CDR3 DNA reads as TGTGCCAGTAGTATGGAGGCTCAGGGATGGAGGAGGGCTGAAGCTTTCTTT. The chain links TRBV19 to TRBJ1-1; the D gene is possibly TRBD1 (5 bases). V was shortened by 3 bases and J by 6 bases, with 23 bases between the two germline ends. The CDR3 totals 17 residues. Germline loops: CDR1 LNHDA, CDR2 SQIVND (reference sequence).

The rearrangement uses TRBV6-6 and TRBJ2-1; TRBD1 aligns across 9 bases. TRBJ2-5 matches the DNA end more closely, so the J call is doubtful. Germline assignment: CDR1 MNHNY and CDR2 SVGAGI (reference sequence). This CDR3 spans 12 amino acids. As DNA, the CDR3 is TGTGCCAGCACCGGGACAGGGGAGACCCAGTACTTC. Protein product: CASTGTGETQYF.

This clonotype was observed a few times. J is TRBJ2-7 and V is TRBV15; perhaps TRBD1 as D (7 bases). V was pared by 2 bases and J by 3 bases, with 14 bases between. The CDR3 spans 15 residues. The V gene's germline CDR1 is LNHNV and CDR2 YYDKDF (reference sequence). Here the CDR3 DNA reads TGTGCCACCAGCAGACTCAGGGGGGTAGACTACGAGCAGTACTTC. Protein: CATSRLRGVDYEQYF.

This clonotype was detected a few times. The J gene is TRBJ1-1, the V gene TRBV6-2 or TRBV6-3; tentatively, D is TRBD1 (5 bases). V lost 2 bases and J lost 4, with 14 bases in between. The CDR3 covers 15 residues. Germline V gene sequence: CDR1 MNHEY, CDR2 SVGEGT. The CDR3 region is CASSYGGASTTEAFF. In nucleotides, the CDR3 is TGTGCCAGCAGTTACGGCGGGGCTAGCACCACTGAAGCTTTCTTT.

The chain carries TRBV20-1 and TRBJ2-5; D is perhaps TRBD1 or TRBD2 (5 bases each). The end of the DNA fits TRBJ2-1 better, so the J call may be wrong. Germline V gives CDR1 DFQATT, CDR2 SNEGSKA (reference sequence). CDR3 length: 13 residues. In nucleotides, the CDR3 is TGCAGTGCTAGAGATGGGAAACTGGGACGGCAGTTCTTC. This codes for CSARDGKLGRQFF.

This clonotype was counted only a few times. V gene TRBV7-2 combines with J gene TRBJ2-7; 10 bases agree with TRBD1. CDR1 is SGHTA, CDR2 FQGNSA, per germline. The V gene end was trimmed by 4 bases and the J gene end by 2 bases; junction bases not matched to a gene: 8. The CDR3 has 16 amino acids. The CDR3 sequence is CASSSRGTGDPYEQYF. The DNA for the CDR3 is TGTGCCAGCAGCTCTCGCGGGACAGGGGATCCCTACGAGCAGTACTTC.

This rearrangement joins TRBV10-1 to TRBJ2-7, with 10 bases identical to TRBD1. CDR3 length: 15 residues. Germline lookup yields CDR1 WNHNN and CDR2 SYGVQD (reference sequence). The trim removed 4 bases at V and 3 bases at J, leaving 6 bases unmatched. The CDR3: CASSGGTGEDYEQYF. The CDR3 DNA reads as TGCGCCAGCAGTGGAGGGACAGGGGAGGACTACGAGCAGTACTTC.

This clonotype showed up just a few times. The CDR3 loop is CASSPGHPSYEQYF. The CDR3 DNA reads as TGTGCCAGCAGCCCGGGACACCCATCCTACGAGCAGTACTTC. V gene TRBV5-5 combines with J gene TRBJ2-7; possibly TRBD1 for D (6 bases). V gave up 4 bases and J gave up 1 base, with 12 bases separating them. Germline assignment: CDR1 SGHKS and CDR2 YYEKEE (reference sequence). This CDR3 comprises 14 residues.

The CDR3: CASTREANTGELFF. DNA of the CDR3: TGTGCCAGCACCAGGGAGGCGAACACCGGGGAGCTGTTTTTT. The V and J genes are TRBV2 and TRBJ2-2, with D maybe TRBD2 (6 bases). Germline V CDR1 and CDR2: SNHLY, FYNNEI. The V end was cut by 7 bases, the J end by 0 bases, with 9 bases between. The CDR3 loop spans 14 amino acids.

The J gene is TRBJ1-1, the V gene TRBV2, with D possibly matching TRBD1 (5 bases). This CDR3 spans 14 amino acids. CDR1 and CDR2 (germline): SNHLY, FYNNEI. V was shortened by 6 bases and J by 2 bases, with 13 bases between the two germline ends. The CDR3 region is CASRPGMTNTEAFF. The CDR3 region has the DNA TGTGCCAGCAGACCAGGGATGACTAACACTGAAGCTTTCTTT. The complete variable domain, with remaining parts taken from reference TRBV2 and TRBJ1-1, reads EPEVTQTPSHQVTQMGQEVILRCVPISNHLYFYWYRQILGQKVEFLVSFYNNEISEKSEIFDDQFSVERPDGSNFTLKIRSTKLEDSAMYFCASRPGMTNTEAFFGQGTRLTVV.

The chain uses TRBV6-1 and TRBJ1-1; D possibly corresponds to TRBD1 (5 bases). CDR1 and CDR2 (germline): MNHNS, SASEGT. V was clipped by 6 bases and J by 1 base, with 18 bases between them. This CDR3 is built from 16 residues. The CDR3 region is CASSHKKQERNTEAFF. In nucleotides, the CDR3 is TGTGCCAGCAGCCACAAGAAACAGGAGAGGAACACTGAAGCTTTCTTT.

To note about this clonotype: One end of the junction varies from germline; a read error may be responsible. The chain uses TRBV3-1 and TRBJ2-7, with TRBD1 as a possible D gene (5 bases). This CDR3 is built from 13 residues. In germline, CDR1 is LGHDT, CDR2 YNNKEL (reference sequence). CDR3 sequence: CASAIELTVKPFF. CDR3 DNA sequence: TGTGCCAGCGCCATAGAGCTGACAGTTAAACCGTTCTTC.

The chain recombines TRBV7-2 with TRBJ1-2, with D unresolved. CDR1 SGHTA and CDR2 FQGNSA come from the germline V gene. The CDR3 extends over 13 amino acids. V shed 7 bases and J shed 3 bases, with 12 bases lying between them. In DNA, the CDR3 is TGTGCCAGCACCGACGGACGGCACTATGGCTACACCTTC. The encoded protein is CASTDGRHYGYTF.

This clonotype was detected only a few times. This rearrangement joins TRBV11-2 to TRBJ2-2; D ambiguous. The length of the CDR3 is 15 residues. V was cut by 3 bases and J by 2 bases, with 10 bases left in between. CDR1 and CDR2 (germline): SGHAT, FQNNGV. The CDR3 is CASSFSTVNTGELFF. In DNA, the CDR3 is TGTGCCAGCAGCTTTAGTACAGTCAACACCGGGGAGCTGTTTTTT.

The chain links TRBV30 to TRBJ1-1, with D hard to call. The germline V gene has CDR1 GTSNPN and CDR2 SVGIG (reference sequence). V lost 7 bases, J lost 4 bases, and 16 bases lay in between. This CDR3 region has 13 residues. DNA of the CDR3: TGTGCCTCCCAAGAAGGGTTGGCCACTGAAGCTTTCTTT. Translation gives CASQEGLATEAFF.

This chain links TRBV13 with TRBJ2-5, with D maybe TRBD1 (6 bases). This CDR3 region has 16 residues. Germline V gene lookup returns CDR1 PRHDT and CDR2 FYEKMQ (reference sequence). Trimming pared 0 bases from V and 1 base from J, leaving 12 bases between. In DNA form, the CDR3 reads TGTGCCAGCAGCTTAGGGGGACAAACGGCCCAAGAGACCCAGTACTTC. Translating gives CASSLGGQTAQETQYF.

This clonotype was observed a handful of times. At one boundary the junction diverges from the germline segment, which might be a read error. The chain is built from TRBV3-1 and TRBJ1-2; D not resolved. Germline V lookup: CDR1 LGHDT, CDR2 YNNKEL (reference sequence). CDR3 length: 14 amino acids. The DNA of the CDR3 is TGTGCCAGTAGCCAAGGGCTCGGGAACTATGGCTACACCTTC. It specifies CASSQGLGNYGYTF. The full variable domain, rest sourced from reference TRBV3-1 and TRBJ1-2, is DTAVSQTPKYLVTQMGNDKSIKCEQNLGHDTMYWYKQDSKKFLKIMFSYNNKELIINETVPNRFSPKSPDKAHLNLHINSLELGDSAVYFCASSQGLGNYGYTFGSGTRLTVV.

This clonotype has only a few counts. The CDR3 is CATNRDHYGYTF. CDR3 DNA sequence: TGTGCCACCAACAGGGATCACTATGGCTACACCTTC. The rearrangement links TRBV6-1 to TRBJ1-2; a weak D match, TRBD1 (6 bases). V was cut by 10 bases and J by 3 bases, with 12 bases left in between. The CDR3 has 12 amino acids. Germline lookup yields CDR1 MNHNS and CDR2 SASEGT.

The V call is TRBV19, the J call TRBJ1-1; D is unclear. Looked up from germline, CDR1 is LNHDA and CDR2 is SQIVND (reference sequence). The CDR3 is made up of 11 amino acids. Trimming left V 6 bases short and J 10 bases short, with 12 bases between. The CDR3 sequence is CASRFDIRAFF. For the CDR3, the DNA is TGTGCCAGTAGGTTCGACATACGAGCTTTCTTT.

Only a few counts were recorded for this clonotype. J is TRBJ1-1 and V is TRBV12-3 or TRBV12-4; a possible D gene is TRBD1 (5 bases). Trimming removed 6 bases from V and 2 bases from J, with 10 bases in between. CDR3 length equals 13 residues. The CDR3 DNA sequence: TGTGCCAGCAGGGGGGAGATAAACACTGAAGCTTTCTTT. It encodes CASRGEINTEAFF.